The rows below give T cell receptor beta chains drawn from one sample of a study of T cell clones after liver transplantation. TCRdb's copy holds only in-frame clones and misses some; the assay was immunoSEQ multiplex PCR. The data hold about 74,000 clones, with 75% to 85% observed a single time. Source: CD4+ T cells from blood, taken before liver transplant. These receptor sequences come from a human donor who received a liver transplant. CDR3s include the opening cysteine and the closing phenylalanine or tryptophan. The D gene is left open where the match is weak. The size field is filled for only some rows; it gives once, few, many or a size class.

j_call | d_call | v_call | clone_size | cdr3_aa | cdr3_nt
TRBJ1-5 | NA | TRBV7-6 | NA | CASSLTSNQPQHF | TGTGCCAGCAGCTTAACGAGCAATCAGCCCCAGCATTTT
TRBJ2-6 | NA | TRBV19 | once | CASSEGPRTNVLTF | TGTGCCAGTAGCGAGGGGCCGAGGACCAACGTCCTGACTTTC
TRBJ2-5 | TRBD2 | TRBV25-1 | NA | CASSPMVSSGQAETQYF | TGTGCCAGCAGCCCGATGGTGTCTAGCGGTCAGGCGGAGACCCAGTACTTC
TRBJ1-2 | NA | TRBV5-6 | NA | CASTQDTYGYTF | TGTGCCAGCACCCAGGACACCTATGGCTACACCTTC
TRBJ2-7 | NA | TRBV2 | few | CASSYQGQQYF | TGTGCCAGCAGTTACCAGGGCCAGCAGTACTTC
TRBJ2-7 | NA | TRBV28 | once | CASSLGQPGKQYF | TGTGCCAGCAGTCTAGGGCAGCCAGGCAAGCAGTACTTC
TRBJ2-7 | TRBD2 | TRBV9 | NA | CASILRLAGGTGTYEQYF | TGTGCCAGCATTTTGCGGTTAGCGGGAGGGACAGGAACCTACGAGCAGTACTTC
TRBJ2-7 | TRBD1 | TRBV15 | NA | CATSSWTGESYEQYF | TGTGCCACCAGCTCCTGGACAGGGGAGTCCTACGAGCAGTACTTC
TRBJ2-7 | TRBD2 | TRBV11-2 | NA | CASSVRIAGALSLEQYF | TGTGCCAGCAGCGTACGGATAGCGGGAGCCCTTTCACTCGAGCAGTACTTC
TRBJ1-4 | TRBD1 | TRBV11-2 | once | CASSSPRGQGGRTNEKLFF | TGTGCCAGCAGCTCTCCCCGGGGACAGGGGGGGAGAACTAATGAAAAACTGTTTTTT
TRBJ2-1 | TRBD1 | TRBV5-6 | NA | CASSLTGGLGGNEQFF | TGTGCCAGCAGCTTAACAGGGGGCCTGGGGGGCAATGAGCAGTTCTTC
TRBJ2-7 | NA | TRBV4-1 | NA | CASSQDLGRAVMYEQYF | TGCGCCAGCAGCCAAGATCTAGGCAGGGCCGTAATGTACGAGCAGTACTTC
TRBJ2-7 | NA | TRBV5-1 | NA | CASSLGLVHDEQYF | TGCGCCAGCAGCTTGGGCCTAGTTCACGACGAGCAGTACTTC
TRBJ2-1 | TRBD2 | TRBV5-1 | once | CASSLVKSGASGEQFF | TGCGCCAGCAGCTTGGTTAAGAGCGGGGCTTCTGGGGAGCAGTTCTTC
TRBJ1-4 | NA | TRBV5-6 | once | CASHFGWGGGNEKLFF | TGTGCCAGCCACTTTGGTTGGGGGGGAGGAAATGAAAAACTGTTTTTT
TRBJ1-1 | NA | TRBV28 | NA | CASSLPQWGNTEAFF | TGTGCCAGCAGTTTGCCCCAGTGGGGGAACACTGAAGCTTTCTTT
TRBJ2-1 | TRBD2 | TRBV19 | NA | CASTTSGRINEQFF | TGTGCCAGTACGACTAGCGGGAGGATCAATGAGCAGTTCTTC